One TCR beta chain is described in this entry. This entry comes from a study of early T cells in non-severe SARS-CoV-2 infection. Study-wide background: Sequenced bulk RNA came from whole blood that was unsorted, and chains were unpaired.

The V gene's germline CDR1 is SNHLY and CDR2 FYNNEI. This CDR3 contains 16 residues. The J segment lost 0 bases and the V segment lost 7 bases, leaving 4 bases of the junction unmatched. TCRdb reanalysed the 5' RACE reads using MiXCR and keeps one entry per CDR3 protein. The sample yields about 97,000 distinct CDR3 sequences, roughly 9.6% seen once. The chain couples TRBV2 to TRBJ2-3; 13 nucleotides align to TRBD2. This TCR was recovered from an adult who was a healthcare worker with PCR-confirmed SARS-CoV-2 infection or an uninfected control (not recorded which). Sample: whole blood, taken at baseline. This CDR3 reads CASTGLAGASTDTQYF. CDR3 coding DNA: TGTGCCAGCACAGGACTAGCGGGAGCTAGCACAGATACGCAGTATTTT.